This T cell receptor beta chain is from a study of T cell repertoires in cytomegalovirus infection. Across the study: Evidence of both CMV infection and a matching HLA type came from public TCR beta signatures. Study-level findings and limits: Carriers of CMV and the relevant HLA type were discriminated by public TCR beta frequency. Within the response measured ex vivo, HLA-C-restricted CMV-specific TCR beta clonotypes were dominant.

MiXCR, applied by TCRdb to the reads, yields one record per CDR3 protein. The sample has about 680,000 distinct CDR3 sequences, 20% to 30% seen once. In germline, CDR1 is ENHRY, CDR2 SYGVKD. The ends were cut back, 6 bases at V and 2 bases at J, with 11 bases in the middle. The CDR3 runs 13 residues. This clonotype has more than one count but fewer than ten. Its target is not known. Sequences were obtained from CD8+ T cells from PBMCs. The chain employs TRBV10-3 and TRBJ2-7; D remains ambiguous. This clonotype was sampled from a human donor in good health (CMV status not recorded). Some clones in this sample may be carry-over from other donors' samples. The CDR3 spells CAISQDTTYEQYV. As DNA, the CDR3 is TGTGCCATCAGCCAAGACACAACCTACGAGCAGTACGTC.